This T cell receptor (beta chain) stems from a study of T cells in Graves' hyperthyroidism and ophthalmopathy. Amplified TCR beta CDR3 regions derived from RNA transcripts. RT-PCR in the first round (using the HTBI primer set) targeted the TCR CDR3. TCRdb reprocessed the multiplex PCR reads with MiXCR, giving one entry per CDR3 protein. The profile shows hundreds of thousands of distinct CDR3 sequences, roughly 15% of them singletons. Calling Graves' hyperthyroidism stable meant ophthalmopathy did not progress within 18 months. Uncontrolled infection, other autoimmune disease, pregnancy or lactation excluded patients. Together with thyroid ultrasound, orbital computed tomography, serum thyroxine and TRAb, clinical symptoms were used for diagnoses. This CDR3 comprises 17 residues. V gave up 3 bases and J gave up 0 bases; unmatched junction bases: 8.

The TCR originated in a woman aged 18-35 years with Graves' hyperthyroidism. The sequenced sample was blood. The chain couples TRBV12-3 or TRBV12-4 to TRBJ2-3, with TRBD2 matching 8 bases. CDR3 nucleotide sequence: TGTGCCAGCAGTTTCGCCCCATCTAGCGGGAGCACAGATACGCAGTATTTT. Amino acid sequence: CASSFAPSSGSTDTQYF.